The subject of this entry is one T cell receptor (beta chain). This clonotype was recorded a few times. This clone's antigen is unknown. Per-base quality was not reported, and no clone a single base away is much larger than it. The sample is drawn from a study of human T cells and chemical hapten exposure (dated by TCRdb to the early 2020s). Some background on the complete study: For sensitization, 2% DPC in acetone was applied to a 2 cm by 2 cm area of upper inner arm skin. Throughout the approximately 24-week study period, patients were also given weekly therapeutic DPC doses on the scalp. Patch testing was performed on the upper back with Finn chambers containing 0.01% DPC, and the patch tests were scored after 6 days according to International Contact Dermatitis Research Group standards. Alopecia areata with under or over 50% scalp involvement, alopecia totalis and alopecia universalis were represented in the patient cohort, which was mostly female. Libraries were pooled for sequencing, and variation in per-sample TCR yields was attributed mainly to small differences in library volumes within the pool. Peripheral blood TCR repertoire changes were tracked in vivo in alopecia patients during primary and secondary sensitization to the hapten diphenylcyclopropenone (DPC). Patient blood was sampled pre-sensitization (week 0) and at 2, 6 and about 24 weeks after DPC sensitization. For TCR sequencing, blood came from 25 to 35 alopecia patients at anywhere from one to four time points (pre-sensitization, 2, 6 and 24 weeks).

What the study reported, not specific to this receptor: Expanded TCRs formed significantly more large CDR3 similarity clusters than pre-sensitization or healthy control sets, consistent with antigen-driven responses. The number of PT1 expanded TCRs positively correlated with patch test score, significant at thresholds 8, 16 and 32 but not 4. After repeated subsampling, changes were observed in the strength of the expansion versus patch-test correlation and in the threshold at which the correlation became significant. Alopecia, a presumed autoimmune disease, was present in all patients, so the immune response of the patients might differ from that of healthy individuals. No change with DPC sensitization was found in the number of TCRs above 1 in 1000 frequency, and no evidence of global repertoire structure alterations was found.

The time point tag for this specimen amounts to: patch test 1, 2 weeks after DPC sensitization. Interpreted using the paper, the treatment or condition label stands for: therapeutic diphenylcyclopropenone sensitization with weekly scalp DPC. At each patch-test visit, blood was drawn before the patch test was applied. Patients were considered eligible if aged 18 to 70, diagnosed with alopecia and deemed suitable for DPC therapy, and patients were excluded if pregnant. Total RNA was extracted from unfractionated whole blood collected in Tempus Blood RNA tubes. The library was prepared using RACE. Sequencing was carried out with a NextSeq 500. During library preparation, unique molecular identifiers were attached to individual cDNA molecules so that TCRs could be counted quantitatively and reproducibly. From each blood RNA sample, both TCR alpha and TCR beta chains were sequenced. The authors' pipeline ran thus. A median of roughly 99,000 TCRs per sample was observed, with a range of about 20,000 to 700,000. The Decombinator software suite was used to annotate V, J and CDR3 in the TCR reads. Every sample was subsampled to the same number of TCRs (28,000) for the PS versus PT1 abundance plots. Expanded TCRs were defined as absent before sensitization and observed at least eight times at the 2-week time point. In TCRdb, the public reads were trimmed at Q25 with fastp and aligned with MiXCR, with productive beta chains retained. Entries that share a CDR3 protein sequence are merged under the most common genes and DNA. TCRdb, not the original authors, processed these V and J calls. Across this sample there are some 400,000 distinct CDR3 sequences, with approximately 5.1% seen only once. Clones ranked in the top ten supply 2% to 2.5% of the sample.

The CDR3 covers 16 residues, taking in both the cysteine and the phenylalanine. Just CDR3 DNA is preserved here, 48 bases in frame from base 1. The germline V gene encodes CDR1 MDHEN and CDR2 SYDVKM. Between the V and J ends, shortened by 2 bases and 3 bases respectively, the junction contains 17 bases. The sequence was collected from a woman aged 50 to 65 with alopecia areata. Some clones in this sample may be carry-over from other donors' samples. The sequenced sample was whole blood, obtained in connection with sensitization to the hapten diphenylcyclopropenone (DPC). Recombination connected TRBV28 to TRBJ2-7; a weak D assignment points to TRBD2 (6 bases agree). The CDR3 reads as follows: CASSLNGAGLIYEQYF. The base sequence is TGTGCCAGCAGTTTAAATGGGGCGGGGTTGATCTACGAGCAGTACTTC.